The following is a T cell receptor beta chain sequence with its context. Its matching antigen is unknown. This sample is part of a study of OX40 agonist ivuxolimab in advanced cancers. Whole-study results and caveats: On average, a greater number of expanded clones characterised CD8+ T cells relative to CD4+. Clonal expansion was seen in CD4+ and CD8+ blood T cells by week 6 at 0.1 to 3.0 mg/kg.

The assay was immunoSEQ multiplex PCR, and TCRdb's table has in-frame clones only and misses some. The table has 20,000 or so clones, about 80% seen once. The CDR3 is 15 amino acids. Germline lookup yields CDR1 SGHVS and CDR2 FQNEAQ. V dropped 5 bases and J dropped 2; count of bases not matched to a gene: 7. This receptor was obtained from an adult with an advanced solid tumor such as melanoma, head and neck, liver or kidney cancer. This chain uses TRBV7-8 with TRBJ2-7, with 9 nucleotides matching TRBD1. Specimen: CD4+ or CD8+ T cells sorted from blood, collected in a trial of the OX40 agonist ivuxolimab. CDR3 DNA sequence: TGTGCCAGCAGCAAACAGGGGGCCGGTACCTACGAGCAGTACTTC. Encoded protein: CASSKQGAGTYEQYF.